Sequencing of this TCR beta chain was carried out in a study of shared clonotypes between healthy human individuals. The V and J ends lost 5 bases and 7 bases, in that order; junction bases with no gene match: 13. The CDR3 loop spans 16 amino acids. The germline V gene has CDR1 LNHDA and CDR2 SQIVND (reference sequence). Generated by immunoSEQ multiplex PCR, the TCRdb table keeps only in-frame clones and is missing some. Here the sample spans about 770,000 clones, 55% to 75% being singletons. This clonotype was obtained from a woman in her twenties or thirties in good health. The material sequenced was memory CD4+ T cells sorted from blood. Described subset: CD45RA-negative fraction. The J gene is TRBJ1-4, the V gene TRBV19; 7 positions match TRBD1. The DNA for the CDR3 is TGTGCCAGTAGTCCGCGGGGGACAGCCGACGGTGAAAAACTGTTTTTT. Translated, it gives CASSPRGTADGEKLFF.